Given below is one TCR beta chain in context. Its antigen is undetermined. The data belong to a study of chemoradiotherapy in HPV16-positive cancers. Study context: Functional T-cell assays on a couple of HPV16-positive patients' cells defined candidate HPV-specific clones and common TCR motifs.

Data came from immunoSEQ multiplex PCR; TCRdb stores just in-frame clones and leaves some out. In the table there are 15,000 or so clones, nearly 80% of which are singletons. This CDR3 comprises 15 residues. In germline, CDR1 is MNHNY, CDR2 SVGAGI (reference sequence). V was cut by 0 bases and J by 7 bases, with 13 bases left in between. Samples were taken several times over chemoradiotherapy. Study-level points and caveats: Only two HPV16-positive patients supplied the functional HPV-specificity definition. In HPV16-positive patients, HPV-responsive T-cell expansion tracked better recurrence-free survival.

This chain connects TRBV6-6 to TRBJ2-1; D perhaps matches TRBD2 (5 bases). This receptor was identified in a human donor with HPV-associated anogenital cancer. Sample collection occurred from a patient who underwent chemoradiotherapy. The CDR3 region is CASSYSSPGGNEQFF. In nucleotides, the CDR3 is TGTGCCAGCAGTTACTCGAGCCCAGGCGGGAATGAGCAGTTCTTC.